One T cell receptor beta chain is described in this entry. The antigen is unknown. The healthy adult donors were HIV-negative and reported no recent acute infections or vaccinations. Germline loops: CDR1 SGHRS, CDR2 YFSETQ. V gave up 1 base and J gave up 2 bases; unmatched junction bases: 13. The CDR3 length is 18 residues. This specimen belongs to a study of shared clonotypes between healthy human individuals. Whole-study context: A donor's plate count was three for CD4 naive and three for CD4 memory; CD8 naive had two and CD8 memory one. Overall study results and limits: Donor clonotype sharing was expected to depend on sequencing depth. Sorted-subset samples were not fully sequenced, rarefaction indicated.

This table comes from immunoSEQ multiplex PCR, and its TCRdb copy is limited to in-frame clones, with some not included. Of approximately 940,000 clones in the sample, about three quarters are singletons; the top ten hold around 1.4%. Sequenced material: memory CD4+ T cells sorted from blood. Noted subset: CD45RA-negative fraction. The V call is TRBV5-1, the J call TRBJ2-3, with 7 bases that match TRBD2. The TCR was taken from a man between 18 and 29 years old in good health. The CDR3 protein is CASSLRSGATLLTDTQYF. CDR3 sequence (DNA): TGCGCCAGCAGCTTGAGAAGCGGGGCCACTTTACTCACAGATACGCAGTATTTT. The full variable domain, with the rest looked up from reference TRBV5-1 and TRBJ2-3, is KAGVTQTPRYLIKTRGQQVTLSCSPISGHRSVSWYQQTPGQGLQFLFEYFSETQRNKGNFPGRFSGRQFSNSRSEMNVSTLELGDSALYLCASSLRSGATLLTDTQYFGPGTRLTVL.